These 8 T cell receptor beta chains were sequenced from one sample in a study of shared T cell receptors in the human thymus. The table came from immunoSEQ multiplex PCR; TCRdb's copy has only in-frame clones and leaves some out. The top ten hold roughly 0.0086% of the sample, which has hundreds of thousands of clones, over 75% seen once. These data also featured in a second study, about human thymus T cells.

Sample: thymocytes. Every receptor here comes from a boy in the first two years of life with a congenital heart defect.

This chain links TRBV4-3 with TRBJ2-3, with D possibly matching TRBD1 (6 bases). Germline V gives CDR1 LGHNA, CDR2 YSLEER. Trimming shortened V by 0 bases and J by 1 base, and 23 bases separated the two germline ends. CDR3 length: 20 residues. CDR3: CASSQDVGRGRWFRTDTQYF. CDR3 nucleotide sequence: TGCGCCAGCAGCCAAGATGTCGGCAGGGGAAGATGGTTTCGCACAGATACGCAGTATTTT.

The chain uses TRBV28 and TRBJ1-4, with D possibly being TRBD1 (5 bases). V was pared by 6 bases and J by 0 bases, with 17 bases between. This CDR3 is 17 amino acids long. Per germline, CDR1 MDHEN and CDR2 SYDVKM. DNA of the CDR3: TGTGCCAGCAGGCAGCAGGGTCCTAATGCAACTAATGAAAAACTGTTTTTT. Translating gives CASRQQGPNATNEKLFF.

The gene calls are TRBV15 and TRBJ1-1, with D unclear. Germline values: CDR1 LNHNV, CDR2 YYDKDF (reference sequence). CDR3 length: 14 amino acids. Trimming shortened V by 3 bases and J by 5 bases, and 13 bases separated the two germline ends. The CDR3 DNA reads TGTGCCACCAGCAGTCCCGCCCCGGGGACTGAAGCTTTCTTT. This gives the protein CATSSPAPGTEAFF. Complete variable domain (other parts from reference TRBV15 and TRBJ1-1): DAMVIQNPRYQVTQFGKPVTLSCSQTLNHNVMYWYQQKSSQAPKLLFHYYDKDFNNEADTPDNFQSRRPNTSFCFLDIRSPGLGDTAMYLCATSSPAPGTEAFFGQGTRLTVV.

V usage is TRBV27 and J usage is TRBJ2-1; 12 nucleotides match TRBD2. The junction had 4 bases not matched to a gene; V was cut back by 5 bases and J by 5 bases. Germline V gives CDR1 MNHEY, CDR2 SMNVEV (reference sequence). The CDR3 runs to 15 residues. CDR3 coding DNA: TGTGCCAGCAGTCCTAGCGGGAGGGCCCACAATGAGCAGTTCTTC. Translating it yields CASSPSGRAHNEQFF.

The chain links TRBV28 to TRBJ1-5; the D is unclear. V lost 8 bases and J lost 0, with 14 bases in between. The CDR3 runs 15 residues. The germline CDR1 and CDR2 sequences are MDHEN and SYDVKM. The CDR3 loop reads CASRLSVNSNQPQHF. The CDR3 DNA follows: TGTGCCAGCCGACTGTCGGTGAATAGCAATCAGCCCCAGCATTTT.

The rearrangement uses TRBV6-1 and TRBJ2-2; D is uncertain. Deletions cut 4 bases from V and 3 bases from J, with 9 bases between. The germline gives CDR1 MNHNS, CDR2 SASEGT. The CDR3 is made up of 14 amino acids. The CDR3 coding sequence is TGTGCCAGCAGTGGTGGCAGGTACACCGGGGAGCTGTTTTTT. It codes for CASSGGRYTGELFF.

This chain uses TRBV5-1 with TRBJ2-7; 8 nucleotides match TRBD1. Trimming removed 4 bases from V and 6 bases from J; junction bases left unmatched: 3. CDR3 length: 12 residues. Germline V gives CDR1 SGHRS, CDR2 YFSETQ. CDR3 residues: CASSLQGGEQYF. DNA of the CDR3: TGCGCCAGCAGCCTACAGGGGGGCGAGCAGTACTTC.

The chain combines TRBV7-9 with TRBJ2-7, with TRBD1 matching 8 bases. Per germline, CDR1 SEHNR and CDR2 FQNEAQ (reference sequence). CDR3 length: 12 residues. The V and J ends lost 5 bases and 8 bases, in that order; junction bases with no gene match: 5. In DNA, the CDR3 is TGTGCCAGCAGCCGGACAGGGTCCAAGCAGTACTTC. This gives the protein CASSRTGSKQYF.